This note documents a single TCR beta chain sequence. This specimen belongs to a study of blood T cell repertoires in COVID-19. For the study at large: The United States, Italy and Spain were the sources of the acute and convalescent COVID-19 samples. T cells, B-cell-depleted T cells, or PBMCs supplied cDNA or gDNA.

Enrolment of Seattle patients took place during active infection, and they were followed longitudinally. TCRdb's copy holds only in-frame clones and misses some; the assay was immunoSEQ multiplex PCR. The sample lists around 300,000 clones; about 88% were seen once. The sequence derives from a woman in her 70s with COVID-19, enrolled during active disease. Sequencing used peripheral blood.

Here the CDR3 DNA reads TGCGCCAGCACGGAGGGGGCAGGTGGCTACACCTTC. Translation gives CASTEGAGGYTF. The chain couples TRBV5-1 to TRBJ1-2; TRBD1 agrees at 7 bases. Trimming took 6 bases from V and 7 from J; bases not matched to a gene: 6. This CDR3 has 12 residues. Germline CDR1 is SGHRS and CDR2 is YFSETQ.